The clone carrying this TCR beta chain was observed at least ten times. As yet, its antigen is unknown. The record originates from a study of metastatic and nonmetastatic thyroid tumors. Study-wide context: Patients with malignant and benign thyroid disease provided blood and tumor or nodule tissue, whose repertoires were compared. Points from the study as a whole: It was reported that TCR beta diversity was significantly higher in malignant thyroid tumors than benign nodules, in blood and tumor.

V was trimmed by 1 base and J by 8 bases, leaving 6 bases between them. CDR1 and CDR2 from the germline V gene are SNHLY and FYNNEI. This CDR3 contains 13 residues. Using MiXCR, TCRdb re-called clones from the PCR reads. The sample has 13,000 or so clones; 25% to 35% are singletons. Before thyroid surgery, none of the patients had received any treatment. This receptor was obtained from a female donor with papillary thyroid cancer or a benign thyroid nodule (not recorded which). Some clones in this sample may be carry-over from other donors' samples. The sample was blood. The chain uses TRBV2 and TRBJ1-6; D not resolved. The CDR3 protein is CASSEGEDSPLHF. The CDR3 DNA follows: TGTGCCAGCAGTGAAGGAGAGGATTCACCCCTCCACTTT.